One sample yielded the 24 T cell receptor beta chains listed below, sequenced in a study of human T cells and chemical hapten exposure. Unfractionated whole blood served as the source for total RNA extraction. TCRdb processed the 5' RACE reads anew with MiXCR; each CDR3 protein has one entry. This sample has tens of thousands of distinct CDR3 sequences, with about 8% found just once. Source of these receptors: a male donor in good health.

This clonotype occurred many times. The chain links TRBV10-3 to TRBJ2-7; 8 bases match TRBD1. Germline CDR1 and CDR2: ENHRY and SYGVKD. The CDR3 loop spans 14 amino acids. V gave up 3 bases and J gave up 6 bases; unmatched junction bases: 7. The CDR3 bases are TGTGCCATCAGTGACCCCGAAACAGGGGGCGAGCAGTACTTC. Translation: CAISDPETGGEQYF.

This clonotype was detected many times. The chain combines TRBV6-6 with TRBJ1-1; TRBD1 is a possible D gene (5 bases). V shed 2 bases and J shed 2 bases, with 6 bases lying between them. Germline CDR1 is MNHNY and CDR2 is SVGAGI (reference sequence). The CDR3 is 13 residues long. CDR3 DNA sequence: TGTGCCAGCAGTTACCAGGGAAACACTGAAGCTTTCTTT. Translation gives CASSYQGNTEAFF.

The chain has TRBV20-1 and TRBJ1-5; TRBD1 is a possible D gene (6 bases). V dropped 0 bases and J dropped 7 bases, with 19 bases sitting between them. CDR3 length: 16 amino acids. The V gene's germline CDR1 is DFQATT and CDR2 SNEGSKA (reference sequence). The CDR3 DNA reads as TGCAGTGCTAGAGATCCGCGCGGGGGGGCAAGGCAGCCCCAGCATTTT. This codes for CSARDPRGGARQPQHF.

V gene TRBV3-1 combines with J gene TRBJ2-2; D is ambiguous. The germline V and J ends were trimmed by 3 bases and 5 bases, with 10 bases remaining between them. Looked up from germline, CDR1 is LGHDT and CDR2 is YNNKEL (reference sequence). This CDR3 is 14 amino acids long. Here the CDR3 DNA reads TGTGCCAGCAGCCAGGTACCCGAAACCGGGGAGCTGTTTTTT. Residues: CASSQVPETGELFF.

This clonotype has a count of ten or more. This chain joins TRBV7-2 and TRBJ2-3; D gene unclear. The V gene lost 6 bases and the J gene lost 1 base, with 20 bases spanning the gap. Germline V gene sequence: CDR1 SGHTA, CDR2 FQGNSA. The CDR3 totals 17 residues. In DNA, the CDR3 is TGTGCCAGCAGTTTTAGCAGGTCCGTACCCGGCACAGATACGCAGTATTTT. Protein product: CASSFSRSVPGTDTQYF.

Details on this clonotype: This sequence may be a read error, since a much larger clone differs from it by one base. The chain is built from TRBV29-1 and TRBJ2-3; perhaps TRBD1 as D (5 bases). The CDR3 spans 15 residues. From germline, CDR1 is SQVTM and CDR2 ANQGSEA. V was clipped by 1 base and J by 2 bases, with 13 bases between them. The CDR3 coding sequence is TGCAGCGTTGAAGGCAGGGATAAGTTCACAGATACGCAGTATTTT. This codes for CSVEGRDKFTDTQYF.

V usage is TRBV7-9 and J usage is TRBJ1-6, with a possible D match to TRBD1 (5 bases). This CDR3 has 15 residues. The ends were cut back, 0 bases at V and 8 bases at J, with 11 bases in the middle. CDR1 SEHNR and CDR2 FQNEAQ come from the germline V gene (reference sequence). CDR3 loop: CASSLAGADYSPLHF. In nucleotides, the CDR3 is TGTGCCAGCAGCTTAGCTGGGGCGGACTATTCACCCCTCCACTTT. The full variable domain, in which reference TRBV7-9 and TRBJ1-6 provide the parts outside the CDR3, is DTGVSQNPRHKITKRGQNVTFRCDPISEHNRLYWYRQTLGQGPEFLTYFQNEAQLEKSRLLSDRFSAERPKGSFSTLEIQRTEQGDSAMYLCASSLAGADYSPLHFGNGTRLTVT.

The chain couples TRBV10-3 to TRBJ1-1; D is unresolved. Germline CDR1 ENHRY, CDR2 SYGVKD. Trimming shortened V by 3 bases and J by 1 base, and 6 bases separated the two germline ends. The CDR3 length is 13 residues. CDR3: CAISDGRNTEAFF. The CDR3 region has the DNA TGTGCCATCAGTGACGGAAGGAACACTGAAGCTTTCTTT.

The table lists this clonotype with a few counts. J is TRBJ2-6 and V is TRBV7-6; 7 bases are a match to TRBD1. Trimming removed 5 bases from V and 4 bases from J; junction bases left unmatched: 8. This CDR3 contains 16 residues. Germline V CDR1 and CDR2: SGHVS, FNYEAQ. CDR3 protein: CASSPLDRDGANVLTF. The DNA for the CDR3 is TGTGCCAGCAGCCCCCTAGACAGGGACGGGGCCAACGTCCTGACTTTC.

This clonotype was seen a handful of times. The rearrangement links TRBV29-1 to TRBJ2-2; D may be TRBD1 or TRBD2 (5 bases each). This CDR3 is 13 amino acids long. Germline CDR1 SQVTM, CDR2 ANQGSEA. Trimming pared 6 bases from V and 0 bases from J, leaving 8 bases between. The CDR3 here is CSVGTSNTGELFF. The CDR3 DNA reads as TGCAGCGTGGGGACGTCGAACACCGGGGAGCTGTTTTTT.

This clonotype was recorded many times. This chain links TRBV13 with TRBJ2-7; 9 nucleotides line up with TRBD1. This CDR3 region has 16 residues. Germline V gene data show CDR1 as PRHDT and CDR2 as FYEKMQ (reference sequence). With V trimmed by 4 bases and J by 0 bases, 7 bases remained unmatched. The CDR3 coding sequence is TGTGCCAGCAGCTCCATGAGGGACAGGGCCTCCTACGAGCAGTACTTC. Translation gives CASSSMRDRASYEQYF.

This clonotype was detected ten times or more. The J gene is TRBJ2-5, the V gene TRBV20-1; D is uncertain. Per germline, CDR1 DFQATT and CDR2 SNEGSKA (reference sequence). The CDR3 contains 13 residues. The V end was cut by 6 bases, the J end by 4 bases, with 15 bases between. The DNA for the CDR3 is TGCAGTGCCGTTTATGCCTACAGAGAGACCCAGTACTTC. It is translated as CSAVYAYRETQYF.

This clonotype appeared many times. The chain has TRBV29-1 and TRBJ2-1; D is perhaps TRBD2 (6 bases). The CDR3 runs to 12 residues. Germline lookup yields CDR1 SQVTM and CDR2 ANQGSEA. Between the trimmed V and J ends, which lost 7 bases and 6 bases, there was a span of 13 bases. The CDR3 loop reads CSGSGRFNEQFF. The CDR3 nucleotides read TGCAGCGGTAGCGGCAGATTCAATGAGCAGTTCTTC.

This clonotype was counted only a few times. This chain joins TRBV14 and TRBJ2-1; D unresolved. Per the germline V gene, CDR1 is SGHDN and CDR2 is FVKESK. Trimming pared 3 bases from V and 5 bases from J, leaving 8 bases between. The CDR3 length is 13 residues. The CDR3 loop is CASSQSLNNEQFF. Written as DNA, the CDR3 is TGTGCCAGCAGCCAGAGTTTAAACAATGAGCAGTTCTTC.

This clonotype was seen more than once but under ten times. The CDR3 protein is CASSYVASAYEQYF. The CDR3 DNA sequence: TGTGCCAGCAGTTATGTGGCTAGCGCCTACGAGCAGTACTTC. V usage is TRBV6-5 and J usage is TRBJ2-7, with D perhaps matching TRBD2 (6 bases). Looked up from germline, CDR1 is MNHEY and CDR2 is SVGAGI. The CDR3 spans 14 residues. V lost 3 bases and J lost 2, with 11 bases in between.

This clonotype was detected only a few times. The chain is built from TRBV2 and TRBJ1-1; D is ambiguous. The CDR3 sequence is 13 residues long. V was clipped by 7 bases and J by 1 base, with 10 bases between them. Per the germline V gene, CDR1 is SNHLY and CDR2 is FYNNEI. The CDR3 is CASIKSQNTEAFF. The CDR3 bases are TGTGCCAGCATAAAGTCCCAGAACACTGAAGCTTTCTTT.

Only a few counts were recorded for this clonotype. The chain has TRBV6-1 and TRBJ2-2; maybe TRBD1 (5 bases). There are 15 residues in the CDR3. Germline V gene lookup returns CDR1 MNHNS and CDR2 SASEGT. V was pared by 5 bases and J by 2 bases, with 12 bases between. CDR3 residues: CASSSWQGNTGELFF. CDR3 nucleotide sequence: TGTGCCAGCAGTTCTTGGCAGGGTAACACCGGGGAGCTGTTTTTT.

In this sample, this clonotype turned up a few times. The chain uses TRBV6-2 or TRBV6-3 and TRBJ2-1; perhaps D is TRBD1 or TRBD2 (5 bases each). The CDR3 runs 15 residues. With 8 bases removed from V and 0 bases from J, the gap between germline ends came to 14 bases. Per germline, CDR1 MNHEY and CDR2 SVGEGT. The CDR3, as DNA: TGTGCCAGCCGAGGGGCACTAAGCTCCTACAATGAGCAGTTCTTC. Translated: CASRGALSSYNEQFF.

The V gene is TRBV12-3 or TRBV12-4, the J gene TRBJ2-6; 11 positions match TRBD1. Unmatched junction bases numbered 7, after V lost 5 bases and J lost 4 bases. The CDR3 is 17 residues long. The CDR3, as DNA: TGTGCCAGCAGTCCAGGACAGGGGGCGCCCGGGGCCAACGTCCTGACTTTC. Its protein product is CASSPGQGAPGANVLTF.

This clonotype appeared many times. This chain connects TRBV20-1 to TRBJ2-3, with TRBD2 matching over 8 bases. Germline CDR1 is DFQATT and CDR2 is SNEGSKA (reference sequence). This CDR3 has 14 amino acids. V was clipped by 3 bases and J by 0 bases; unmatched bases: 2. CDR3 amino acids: CSASSGASTDTQYF. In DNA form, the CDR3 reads TGCAGTGCTAGTAGCGGGGCTAGCACAGATACGCAGTATTTT.

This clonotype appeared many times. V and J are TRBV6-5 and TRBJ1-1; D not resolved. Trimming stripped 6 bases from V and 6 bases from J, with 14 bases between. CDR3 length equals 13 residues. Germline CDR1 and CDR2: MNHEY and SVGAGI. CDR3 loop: CASRSEGTSEAFF. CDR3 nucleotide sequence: TGTGCCAGCAGATCTGAAGGAACATCTGAAGCTTTCTTT.

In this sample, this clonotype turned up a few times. CDR3: CASSYNDLNQPQHF. In nucleotides, the CDR3 is TGTGCCAGCAGCTACAATGACCTAAATCAGCCCCAGCATTTT. The V gene is TRBV12-3 or TRBV12-4, the J gene TRBJ1-5; D is undetermined. The CDR3 is made up of 14 amino acids. V gave up 6 bases and J gave up 4 bases, with 13 bases separating them.

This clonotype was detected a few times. CDR3 nucleotides: TGTGCCAGCTCAGACACCGGGGAGCTGTTTTTT. It encodes CASSDTGELFF. The chain links TRBV18 to TRBJ2-2; D is undetermined. CDR3 size: 11 residues. Between the trimmed V and J ends, which lost 5 bases and 3 bases, there was a span of 1 base. Per germline, CDR1 KGHSH and CDR2 LQKENI.

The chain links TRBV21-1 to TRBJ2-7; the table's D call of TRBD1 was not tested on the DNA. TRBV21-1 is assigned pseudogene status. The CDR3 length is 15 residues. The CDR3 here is CASIIRRDRGTEQYF. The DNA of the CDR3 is TGTGCCAGCATCATACGCCGGGACAGGGGGACCGAGCAGTACTTC.